Following are 17 T cell receptor beta chains from one sample sequenced in a study of T cells in Graves' hyperthyroidism and ophthalmopathy. Amplification yielded TCR beta CDR3 regions, with RNA transcripts as the source. With the HTBI primer set, the TCR CDR3 went through a first round of RT-PCR. TCRdb re-derived calls from the multiplex PCR reads in MiXCR, one entry per CDR3 protein. The sample gives about 160,000 distinct CDR3 sequences, about 9.4% of which show up once; around 20% is in the top ten. The sequenced sample consisted of blood. The source of these receptors is a woman between 18 and 29 years old with Graves' hyperthyroidism that later progressed to Graves' ophthalmopathy.

The table lists this clonotype with many counts. CDR3 bases: TGTGCCAGCAGTGGGGAGTGGGCCAACACTGAAGCTTTCTTT. Translating gives CASSGEWANTEAFF. This chain connects TRBV2 to TRBJ1-1; D gene uncertain. The germline gives CDR1 SNHLY, CDR2 FYNNEI. Trimming removed 4 bases from V and 2 bases from J, with 11 bases in between. The CDR3 covers 14 residues.

A note on this clonotype: This may be a read error: a much more frequent sequence differs by one nucleotide. The chain combines TRBV20-1 with TRBJ2-5; D may match TRBD1 or TRBD2 (5 bases each). The CDR3 is 12 residues long. V lost 4 bases, J lost 5 bases, and 11 bases lay in between. Looked up from germline, CDR1 is DFQATT and CDR2 is SNEGSKA (reference sequence). The CDR3 sequence: CSANGAGETQYF. The CDR3, as DNA: TGCAGTGCTAACGGGGCTGGGGAGACCCAGTACTTC.

Ten or more counts support this clonotype. J is TRBJ2-3 and V is TRBV6-1; 9 bases align to TRBD2. After removal of 2 bases from V and 3 bases from J, the junction contained 9 bases not matched to a gene. Looked up from germline, CDR1 is MNHNS and CDR2 is SASEGT. The CDR3 loop spans 17 amino acids. The CDR3 loop reads CASSETPGTSKTDTQYF. DNA of the CDR3: TGTGCCAGCAGTGAAACCCCCGGGACTAGCAAGACAGATACGCAGTATTTT.

The V call is TRBV7-9, the J call TRBJ1-4; D gene uncertain. V lost 3 bases to trimming and J lost 3 bases, with 8 bases between them. This CDR3 is built from 14 residues. Germline V lookup: CDR1 SEHNR, CDR2 FQNEAQ (reference sequence). This CDR3 is CASSFDTSNEKLFF. In DNA form, the CDR3 reads TGTGCCAGCAGCTTTGACACCTCTAATGAAAAACTGTTTTTT.

The CDR3 region is CASSETSENTGELFF. Written as DNA, the CDR3 is TGTGCCAGCAGTGAGACTAGCGAAAACACCGGGGAGCTGTTTTTT. The rearrangement joins TRBV6-4 to TRBJ2-2, with 8 bases aligning to TRBD2. The V gene's germline CDR1 is MRHNA and CDR2 SNTAGT. V shed 3 bases, J shed 2 bases, and the junction held 2 bases outside the gene matches. This CDR3 spans 15 amino acids.

This chain links TRBV29-1 with TRBJ2-5; D not certain. This CDR3 is 13 amino acids long. Looked up from germline, CDR1 is SQVTM and CDR2 is ANQGSEA. Trimming cost V 5 bases and J 5 bases, with 15 bases left between them. The CDR3 nucleotides read TGCAGCGTTAACTCAAAGGTCGGGGAGACCCAGTACTTC. This encodes CSVNSKVGETQYF.

This clonotype has at least ten counts. The rearrangement joins TRBV4-1 to TRBJ1-1; possibly TRBD1 for D (5 bases). This CDR3 is 13 amino acids long. The V gene lost 4 bases and the J gene lost 7 bases, with 13 bases spanning the gap. Germline V lookup: CDR1 MGHRA, CDR2 YSYEKL. Written as DNA, the CDR3 is TGCGCCAGCAGCCGATCCCGGGACGGTGAAGCTTTCTTT. Translation gives CASSRSRDGEAFF.

This clonotype has a count of ten or more. This chain connects TRBV29-1 to TRBJ1-1, with 7 bases that match TRBD1. V shed 7 bases and J 6 bases; nucleotides not matched to a gene: 8. CDR1 is SQVTM and CDR2 is ANQGSEA in the germline V gene. The CDR3 is 12 residues long. The CDR3 sequence is CSAGQVSSEAFF. The CDR3 DNA sequence: TGCAGCGCCGGACAGGTTAGCTCTGAAGCTTTCTTT.

This clonotype has a count of ten or more. V is TRBV28 and J is TRBJ1-2; D is perhaps TRBD1 (6 bases). CDR3 length equals 14 residues. V was trimmed by 3 bases and J by 2 bases, leaving 10 bases between them. CDR1 and CDR2 from the germline V gene are MDHEN and SYDVKM. The CDR3 sequence is CASSFRDRNYGYTF. The CDR3 DNA is TGTGCCAGCAGTTTTCGAGACAGGAACTATGGCTACACCTTC.

A few counts support this clonotype. The chain carries TRBV4-2 and TRBJ1-2, with D possibly TRBD1 on 5 matching bases. This CDR3 is built from 16 residues. V gave up 3 bases and J gave up 1 base, with 15 bases separating them. Germline CDR1 is LGHNA and CDR2 is YNFKEQ. The CDR3 nucleotides read TGTGCCAGCAGCCACAGGCCCGGGGGGGATAACTATGGCTACACCTTC. This codes for CASSHRPGGDNYGYTF.

J is TRBJ2-2 and V is TRBV5-5; the match to TRBD2 covers 10 bases. This CDR3 comprises 16 residues. Germline V gene sequence: CDR1 SGHKS, CDR2 YYEKEE (reference sequence). Losses at the gene ends were 4 bases for V and 2 bases for J; bases not matched to a gene: 5. For the CDR3, the DNA is TGTGCCAGCAGCCAAAGCGGGGGGGCCAACACCGGGGAGCTGTTTTTT. Translating it yields CASSQSGGANTGELFF.

This clonotype occurred many times. The CDR3 bases are TGTGCCAGCAGCCCCCGGGTAGCGGTGACCTACAATGAGCAGTTCTTC. Translated, it gives CASSPRVAVTYNEQFF. The chain has TRBV7-9 and TRBJ2-1; D is possibly TRBD2 (6 bases). The CDR3 totals 16 residues. The V end was cut by 5 bases, the J end by 2 bases, with 16 bases between. Germline lookup yields CDR1 SEHNR and CDR2 FQNEAQ (reference sequence).

This clonotype occurred many times. The V gene is TRBV20-1, the J gene TRBJ2-5; D may be TRBD2 (5 bases). The V end lost 6 bases, the J end lost 5 bases, and 10 bases lay between the germline ends. The germline V gene encodes CDR1 DFQATT and CDR2 SNEGSKA (reference sequence). CDR3 size: 11 residues. The CDR3 spells CSAAGSETQYF. CDR3 coding DNA: TGCAGTGCAGCTGGGAGTGAGACCCAGTACTTC.

Details on this clonotype: A read error may produce the germline difference seen at one junction end. The chain has TRBV7-9 and TRBJ2-1; D ambiguous. Germline CDR1 is SEHNR and CDR2 is FQNEAQ (reference sequence). The CDR3 is made up of 14 amino acids. The CDR3 DNA is TGTGCCAGCAGCTTTGAGAAGGGTAACAATGAGCTGTTCTTC. Amino acid sequence: CASSFEKGNNELFF.

This clonotype was seen at least ten times. This chain joins TRBV2 and TRBJ1-1; 8 bases are a match to TRBD1. With 6 bases clipped from V and 4 bases from J, the junction kept 7 bases outside the gene matches. Germline assignment: CDR1 SNHLY and CDR2 FYNNEI. The CDR3 extends over 14 amino acids. In DNA form, the CDR3 reads TGTGCCAGCAGGACAGGGGTGGAGGGCACTGAAGCTTTCTTT. It translates to CASRTGVEGTEAFF.

This clonotype was counted ten times or more. This rearrangement joins TRBV6-1 to TRBJ1-5; no definite D call. The CDR3 runs to 14 residues. Per germline, CDR1 MNHNS and CDR2 SASEGT. V lost 7 bases, J lost 7 bases, and 17 bases lay in between. The CDR3 region has the DNA TGTGCCAGCACCCTGGGGAGCGTCGGGCAGCCCCAGCATTTT. Its translation is CASTLGSVGQPQHF.

This clonotype appeared many times. The gene calls are TRBV5-1 and TRBJ1-5; 7 bases line up with TRBD1. J was trimmed by 5 bases and V by 0 bases; bases with no gene match: 5. This CDR3 has 15 residues. Germline-derived CDR1 and CDR2 are SGHRS and YFSETQ. The CDR3 here is CASSLGGQLDQPQHF. The CDR3 coding sequence is TGCGCCAGCAGCTTGGGGGGACAGTTGGATCAGCCCCAGCATTTT.